One sample yielded the 27 T cell receptor beta chains listed below, sequenced in a study of early T cells in non-severe SARS-CoV-2 infection. MiXCR, applied by TCRdb to the 5' RACE reads, yields one record per CDR3 protein. Of some 49,000 distinct CDR3 sequences listed, 4% to 5% are singletons. The sample comprised whole blood. These receptors all stem from an adult who was a healthcare worker with PCR-confirmed SARS-CoV-2 infection or an uninfected control (not recorded which).

This clonotype was seen just once. This may stem from a read error, because a much larger clone lies one nucleotide away. This rearrangement joins TRBV7-9 to TRBJ2-7; D unresolved. With 6 bases removed from V and 2 bases from J, the gap between germline ends came to 8 bases. The germline V gene has CDR1 SEHNR and CDR2 FQNEAQ (reference sequence). There are 12 residues in the CDR3. CDR3 protein: CASRPIAYEQYF. DNA of the CDR3: TGTGCCAGCAGGCCAATAGCCTACGAGCAGTACTTC.

This chain connects TRBV5-1 to TRBJ2-1; 14 nucleotides match TRBD2. Germline V gene data show CDR1 as SGHRS and CDR2 as YFSETQ. With 4 bases clipped from V and 9 bases from J, the junction kept 9 bases outside the gene matches. This CDR3 comprises 16 residues. The CDR3 is CASSVRLAGGPSEQFF. As DNA, the CDR3 is TGCGCCAGCAGCGTCCGACTAGCGGGGGGGCCTAGTGAGCAGTTCTTC.

This clonotype was seen at least ten times. The chain carries TRBV7-8 and TRBJ1-6; D is unresolved. The germline CDR1 and CDR2 sequences are SGHVS and FQNEAQ. V was pared by 0 bases and J by 0 bases, with 12 bases between. The CDR3 has 18 residues. The CDR3 DNA reads as TGTGCCAGCAGCTTAGCGCTCGACATCTCCTCCTATAATTCACCCCTCCACTTT. It translates to CASSLALDISSYNSPLHF.

This clonotype was seen ten or more times. The rearrangement uses TRBV27 and TRBJ2-3; D remains unclear. The V gene's germline CDR1 is MNHEY and CDR2 SMNVEV (reference sequence). V was shortened by 3 bases and J by 1 base, with 8 bases between the two germline ends. The CDR3 sequence is 14 residues long. CDR3 sequence reads: CASSFRPRTDTQYF. As DNA, the CDR3 is TGTGCCAGCAGTTTTAGGCCTCGCACAGATACGCAGTATTTT.

The chain carries TRBV5-1 and TRBJ2-3; D is uncertain. CDR1 and CDR2 from the germline V gene are SGHRS and YFSETQ. Trimming left V 2 bases short and J 0 bases short, with 7 bases between. The CDR3 runs to 14 residues. This CDR3 reads CASSFDTSTDTQYF. DNA for the CDR3: TGCGCCAGCAGCTTCGATACTAGCACAGATACGCAGTATTTT.

Ten or more counts support this clonotype. The genes are TRBV6-5 and TRBJ1-1, with D tentatively TRBD1 (5 bases). Trimming cost V 6 bases and J 1 base, with 9 bases left between them. Germline assignment: CDR1 MNHEY and CDR2 SVGAGI. The CDR3 is 13 amino acids. CDR3 amino acids: CASRIRGNTEAFF. The DNA for the CDR3 is TGTGCCAGCAGAATTAGGGGGAACACTGAAGCTTTCTTT.

This clonotype appeared many times. V gene TRBV19 combines with J gene TRBJ2-5; 7 bases agree with TRBD2. The germline V gene encodes CDR1 LNHDA and CDR2 SQIVND (reference sequence). The CDR3 covers 13 residues. V trimming: 6 bases; J trimming: 5 bases; junction bases outside the gene matches: 6. CDR3 sequence (DNA): TGTGCCAGTAGCGCCGGGAGGAGGGAGACCCAGTACTTC. Translation: CASSAGRRETQYF. Variable domain in full (rest from reference TRBV19 and TRBJ2-5): DGGITQSPKYLFRKEGQNVTLSCEQNLNHDAMYWYRQDPGQGLRLIYYSQIVNDFQKGDIAEGYSVSREKKESFPLTVTSAQKNPTAFYLCASSAGRRETQYFGPGTRLLVL.

The sample holds many counts of this clonotype. The rearrangement uses TRBV6-2 or TRBV6-3 and TRBJ2-5, with D tentatively TRBD2 (5 bases). With 1 base removed from V and 0 bases from J, the gap between germline ends came to 18 bases. The CDR3 has 18 residues. Germline CDR1 reads MNHEY; CDR2 reads SVGEGT. Written as DNA, the CDR3 is TGTGCCAGCAGTTACTTTTACGGGAAGACTACATACCAAGAGACCCAGTACTTC. It translates to CASSYFYGKTTYQETQYF.

A few counts support this clonotype. J is TRBJ1-1 and V is TRBV7-9; no clear D. Germline V lookup: CDR1 SEHNR, CDR2 FQNEAQ (reference sequence). The V and J ends lost 1 base and 7 bases respectively, with 4 bases between them. CDR3 size: 11 residues. CDR3 DNA: TGTGCCAGCAGCTTAGGTCTTGAAGCTTTCTTT. Protein product: CASSLGLEAFF.

This clonotype was seen repeatedly, ten times or more. V and J are TRBV10-3 and TRBJ2-5; TRBD2 is a possible D gene (5 bases). CDR3 length: 17 amino acids. Germline CDR1 reads ENHRY; CDR2 reads SYGVKD. The V end lost 0 bases, the J end lost 4 bases, and 18 bases lay between the germline ends. The CDR3 reads CAISESSASRAGETQYF. DNA of the CDR3: TGTGCCATCAGTGAGTCTAGCGCGTCAAGGGCGGGAGAGACCCAGTACTTC.

This clonotype appeared many times. J is TRBJ2-3 and V is TRBV19, with no clear D. Between the trimmed V and J ends, which lost 7 bases and 0 bases, there was a span of 8 bases. Per germline, CDR1 LNHDA and CDR2 SQIVND (reference sequence). This CDR3 is 13 amino acids long. The CDR3 DNA follows: TGTGCCAGTAATGGACCTAGCACAGATACGCAGTATTTT. This translates into CASNGPSTDTQYF.

This clonotype was counted ten times or more. V gene TRBV11-3 combines with J gene TRBJ2-5; 7 nucleotides match TRBD1. J lost 3 bases, V lost 1 base, and 8 bases had no gene match. Germline loops: CDR1 SGHNT, CDR2 YENEEA. The CDR3 is 16 residues long. CDR3 sequence (DNA): TGTGCCAGCAGCTTAGGCCAGGGGGAGAGTGAAGAGACCCAGTACTTC. As protein: CASSLGQGESEETQYF.

This clonotype was seen a handful of times. The chain employs TRBV7-9 and TRBJ2-7, with a tentative D call TRBD1 (6 bases). Germline CDR1 SEHNR, CDR2 FQNEAQ (reference sequence). The CDR3 totals 13 residues. The germline V and J ends were trimmed by 5 bases and 5 bases, with 13 bases remaining between them. CDR3 protein: CASSPGTYHEQYF. CDR3 coding DNA: TGTGCCAGCAGCCCCGGGACATATCACGAGCAGTACTTC.

The V and J genes are TRBV14 and TRBJ2-1; D is undetermined. The germline gives CDR1 SGHDN, CDR2 FVKESK. Trimming took 5 bases from V and 2 from J, leaving 16 bases between them. This CDR3 region has 16 residues. The CDR3 coding sequence is TGTGCCAGCAGCAAGTCGTTGACCCGGCCCTACAATGAGCAGTTCTTC. Amino acid sequence: CASSKSLTRPYNEQFF.

This clonotype was recorded many times. The gene calls are TRBV7-2 and TRBJ2-7, with TRBD2 matching 10 bases. There are 15 residues in the CDR3. Unmatched junction bases numbered 9, after V lost 5 bases and J lost 5 bases. Per the germline V gene, CDR1 is SGHTA and CDR2 is FQGNSA. CDR3 DNA sequence: TGTGCCAGCAGCCGCTCTAGCGGGGGTATTAACGAGCAGTACTTC. It encodes CASSRSSGGINEQYF.

This clonotype was found many times. The CDR3 bases are TGTGCCAGCAGTTTCGGGACGGGGATCACCTACGAGCAGTACTTC. It codes for CASSFGTGITYEQYF. The chain has TRBV12-3 or TRBV12-4 and TRBJ2-7; D is perhaps TRBD1 or TRBD2 (5 bases each). V dropped 3 bases and J dropped 2 bases, with 14 bases sitting between them. The CDR3 is 15 residues long.

There are many counts of this clonotype. The chain carries TRBV7-3 and TRBJ2-5, with 10 positions matching TRBD1. This CDR3 has 15 residues. Unmatched junction bases numbered 7, after V lost 4 bases and J lost 5 bases. Germline CDR1 is SGHTA and CDR2 is FQGTGA. The chain's CDR3 is CASSSGTGAGETQYF. The DNA for the CDR3 is TGTGCCAGCAGCTCCGGGACAGGGGCTGGGGAGACCCAGTACTTC.

The J gene is TRBJ1-2, the V gene TRBV12-3 or TRBV12-4; D not resolved. The CDR3 is 14 amino acids. V was pared by 0 bases and J by 4 bases, with 9 bases between. The CDR3 loop is CASSLASGTYGYTF. For the CDR3, the DNA is TGTGCCAGCAGTTTAGCAAGTGGCACCTATGGCTACACCTTC.

Many counts were recorded for this clonotype. This rearrangement joins TRBV5-1 to TRBJ2-3; D is uncertain. The germline V gene has CDR1 SGHRS and CDR2 YFSETQ. The CDR3 consists of 16 residues. The ends were cut back, 0 bases at V and 0 bases at J, with 11 bases in the middle. CDR3 loop: CASSLGLRSSTDTQYF. The CDR3 region has the DNA TGCGCCAGCAGCTTGGGTTTGCGTTCTAGCACAGATACGCAGTATTTT.

In its sample, this clonotype ranks as medium-sized (0.01 to 0.1%). V gene TRBV5-1 combines with J gene TRBJ2-3; D may be TRBD1 or TRBD2 (6 bases each). The ends were cut back, 3 bases at V and 1 base at J, with 18 bases in the middle. The CDR3 has 17 amino acids. Germline V gene data show CDR1 as SGHRS and CDR2 as YFSETQ. In DNA, the CDR3 is TGCGCCAGCAGCTCCTCCCCGGGGGCAGAGCGCACAGATACGCAGTATTTT. Its translation is CASSSSPGAERTDTQYF.

This clonotype was recorded many times. The CDR3: CASSLGRDRNNYGYTF. For the CDR3, the DNA is TGTGCCAGCAGCTTGGGCCGGGACAGAAATAACTATGGCTACACCTTC. V and J are TRBV7-9 and TRBJ1-2, with TRBD1 matching 7 bases. This CDR3 contains 16 residues. V shed 3 bases and J 1 base; nucleotides not matched to a gene: 8. CDR1 SEHNR and CDR2 FQNEAQ come from the germline V gene (reference sequence). The entire variable domain, with the rest obtained from reference TRBV7-9 and TRBJ1-2, is as follows: DTGVSQNPRHKITKRGQNVTFRCDPISEHNRLYWYRQTLGQGPEFLTYFQNEAQLEKSRLLSDRFSAERPKGSFSTLEIQRTEQGDSAMYLCASSLGRDRNNYGYTFGSGTRLTVV.

This clonotype was recorded at least ten times. The chain joins TRBV6-1 to TRBJ2-7; D remains ambiguous. The ends were cut back, 0 bases at V and 7 bases at J, with 13 bases in the middle. The CDR3 has 14 residues. Germline V gene data show CDR1 as MNHNS and CDR2 as SASEGT. Here the CDR3 DNA reads TGTGCCAGCAGTGAAGCGTGGCCGGAAGGGGAGCAGTACTTC. Residues: CASSEAWPEGEQYF.

This sequence joins TRBV12-5 and TRBJ2-2; D is possibly TRBD1 or TRBD2 (5 bases each). The CDR3 runs to 16 residues. Trimming pared 7 bases from V and 4 bases from J, leaving 19 bases between. Germline-derived CDR1 and CDR2 are LGHNT and FRNRAP. The CDR3 nucleotides read TGTGCTAGTGTCTACCCGAGGGGACGGGCCACCGGGGAGCTGTTTTTT. Encoded protein: CASVYPRGRATGELFF.

This clonotype was counted a few times. V gene TRBV20-1 combines with J gene TRBJ1-6, with D possibly matching TRBD1 (5 bases). Germline V lookup: CDR1 DFQATT, CDR2 SNEGSKA (reference sequence). Trimming removed 3 bases at V and 3 bases at J, with 9 bases between. The CDR3 sequence is 14 residues long. The CDR3 DNA sequence: TGCAGTGCTAGGTCCAGGGACTATAATTCACCCCTCCACTTT. It specifies CSARSRDYNSPLHF.

This clonotype was counted at least ten times. V is TRBV18 and J is TRBJ2-1; TRBD2 matches 9 bases. The CDR3 totals 13 residues. Germline V lookup: CDR1 KGHSH, CDR2 LQKENI. Trimming at V came to 6 bases and at J to 8 bases, leaving 5 bases not matched to a gene. The CDR3 loop reads CASSPSGADEQFF. The CDR3 DNA follows: TGTGCCAGCTCGCCTAGCGGGGCCGATGAGCAGTTCTTC.

Ten or more counts support this clonotype. The genes are TRBV20-1 and TRBJ1-6; the D gene is possibly TRBD1 (6 bases). The V gene lost 3 bases and the J gene lost 10 bases, with 13 bases spanning the gap. This CDR3 comprises 13 residues. Looked up from germline, CDR1 is DFQATT and CDR2 is SNEGSKA (reference sequence). CDR3 region: CSASQGWISPLHF. The CDR3 nucleotides read TGCAGTGCTAGTCAGGGGTGGATCTCACCCCTCCACTTT.

This clonotype was seen ten or more times. The chain couples TRBV5-1 to TRBJ2-7; the match to TRBD2 covers 8 bases. The CDR3 covers 16 residues. Germline CDR1 and CDR2: SGHRS and YFSETQ. The ends lost 0 bases at V and 0 bases at J; junction bases unmatched: 5. The CDR3 DNA sequence: TGCGCCAGCAGCTTGGAAGGCGGGGGGAACTCCTACGAGCAGTACTTC. It encodes CASSLEGGGNSYEQYF.